This T cell receptor beta chain is drawn from a study of blood T cell repertoires in COVID-19. The overall study: From the United States, Italy and Spain came samples of acute and convalescent COVID-19. Sources were T cells, B-cell-depleted T cells, or PBMCs; the material itself was cDNA or gDNA.

Study processing details: From reference gene primer amplification, estimates of nucleated cell counts were derived. The assay was immunoSEQ multiplex PCR, and TCRdb's table has in-frame clones only and misses some. That table furnishes V, J and clone size, whereas the DNA furnished D and trimming. This sample has roughly 260,000 clones, with 80% to 90% found just once. Comment on this clone: A junction boundary mismatches the germline segment, possibly from a read error.

Germline V gives CDR1 SQVTM, CDR2 ANQGSEA. The CDR3 sequence is 10 residues long. The origin of this receptor is a woman in her forties or fifties with acute or convalescent COVID-19. The source material was peripheral blood. The chain uses TRBV29-1 and TRBJ2-1, with D unresolved. For the CDR3, the DNA is TGCAGCGTTCAAGACCCGGTGGAGTTCTTC. Translating it yields CSVQDPVEFF.